This TCR beta chain was captured in a study of blood T cells in healthy people across ages. Germline lookup yields CDR1 SGHKS and CDR2 YYEKEE (reference sequence). V gave up 4 bases and J gave up 3 bases, with 19 bases separating them. The CDR3 has 16 amino acids. A J-beta primer mix and a sample-barcoded 5' primer were used in a second PCR of about 7 to 12 cycles. TCRdb reprocessed the 5' RACE reads with MiXCR, giving one entry per CDR3 protein. The data hold 700,000 to 950,000 distinct CDR3 sequences, with 43% observed a single time. The receptor was derived from a woman between 55 and 75 years old in good health. This chain links TRBV5-5 with TRBJ1-2, with D perhaps matching TRBD1 (5 bases). The specimen was blood. CDR3 sequence: CASSMVGGFGDYGYTF. CDR3 nucleotides: TGTGCCAGCAGCATGGTTGGGGGATTCGGCGACTATGGCTACACCTTC.